The 24 T cell receptor beta chains below were found in one sample sequenced in a study of blood T cell repertoires in COVID-19. The protocol was immunoSEQ multiplex PCR, while the TCRdb copy is restricted to in-frame clones and leaves out a portion. This sample has under 70,000 clones, with 80% to 95% found just once. The sample consisted of peripheral blood. These receptor sequences come from a human donor with active COVID-19. The donor label of this sample is uncertain.

This clone was counted a few times. The chain uses TRBV4-1 and TRBJ1-6; D gene ambiguous. The CDR3 has 13 residues. Trimming cost V 0 bases and J 12 bases, with 9 bases left between them. Germline CDR1 MGHRA, CDR2 YSYEKL. CDR3 DNA sequence: TGCGCCAGCAGCCAAGATCGGGGATTACCCCTCCACTTT. It codes for CASSQDRGLPLHF.

The chain carries TRBV19 and TRBJ1-2; perhaps TRBD1 as D (5 bases). The CDR3 has 13 residues. Trimming cost V 3 bases and J 6 bases, with 11 bases left between them. Germline assignment: CDR1 LNHDA and CDR2 SQIVND (reference sequence). In DNA, the CDR3 is TGTGCCAGTAGTATCCGCGGGGCGGATGGCTACACCTTC. This gives the protein CASSIRGADGYTF. The full variable domain, rest sourced from reference TRBV19 and TRBJ1-2, is DGGITQSPKYLFRKEGQNVTLSCEQNLNHDAMYWYRQDPGQGLRLIYYSQIVNDFQKGDIAEGYSVSREKKESFPLTVTSAQKNPTAFYLCASSIRGADGYTFGSGTRLTVV.

The V gene is TRBV6-5, the J gene TRBJ1-2; D gene uncertain. Germline V gives CDR1 MNHEY, CDR2 SVGAGI. V dropped 2 bases and J dropped 4 bases, with 5 bases sitting between them. The CDR3 has 12 amino acids. The CDR3 here is CASSYGGYGYTF. DNA of the CDR3: TGTGCCAGCAGTTACGGAGGCTATGGCTACACCTTC.

The chain links TRBV2 to TRBJ2-1, with 9 bases matching TRBD1. CDR1 is SNHLY and CDR2 is FYNNEI in the germline V gene. The CDR3 loop spans 15 amino acids. With V trimmed by 7 bases and J by 8 bases, 12 bases remained unmatched. The CDR3 bases are TGTGCCAGCAATCCGGACAGGGGTGGGGTATATGAGCAGTTCTTC. Translating it yields CASNPDRGGVYEQFF.

The CDR3 loop is CAISFGGNGYTF. The CDR3 region has the DNA TGTGCCATCTCCTTCGGGGGAAATGGCTACACCTTC. The rearrangement uses TRBV10-3 and TRBJ1-2; TRBD1 might be the D (5 bases). Germline loops: CDR1 ENHRY, CDR2 SYGVKD. The CDR3 contains 12 residues. The V end lost 8 bases, the J end lost 6 bases, and 13 bases lay between the germline ends.

The V and J genes are TRBV5-6 and TRBJ2-7, with 7 bases that match TRBD1. This CDR3 is 14 amino acids long. Per the germline V gene, CDR1 is SGHDT and CDR2 is YYEEEE. The V gene end was trimmed by 1 base and the J gene end by 3 bases; junction bases not matched to a gene: 4. The CDR3 region has the DNA TGTGCCAGCAGCTTGCTGGACAGGAACTACGAGCAGTACTTC. Translated, it gives CASSLLDRNYEQYF.

The chain carries TRBV7-3 and TRBJ2-7; TRBD2 is a possible D gene (5 bases). This CDR3 comprises 13 residues. Germline V gene lookup returns CDR1 SGHTA and CDR2 FQGTGA. Trimming shortened V by 6 bases and J by 7 bases, and 16 bases separated the two germline ends. CDR3 in amino acids: CASSSGPEGEQYF. As DNA, the CDR3 is TGTGCCAGCAGTTCCGGTCCAGAGGGAGAGCAGTACTTC.

The J gene is TRBJ2-7, the V gene TRBV11-2, with 9 bases matching TRBD1. Losses at the gene ends were 5 bases for V and 2 bases for J; bases not matched to a gene: 10. The CDR3 covers 16 residues. The V gene's germline CDR1 is SGHAT and CDR2 FQNNGV. The CDR3 protein is CASSRDTGTGTYEQYF. The CDR3 DNA sequence: TGTGCCAGCAGCAGAGATACCGGGACAGGGACCTACGAGCAGTACTTC.

This clone occurred once. The J gene is TRBJ1-4, the V gene TRBV5-1; D possibly corresponds to TRBD1 (5 bases). From germline, CDR1 is SGHRS and CDR2 YFSETQ. Trimming shortened V by 0 bases and J by 3 bases, and 12 bases separated the two germline ends. The CDR3 is made up of 16 amino acids. The CDR3 DNA follows: TGCGCCAGCAGCTTGGCATTACGGGGGTCTAATGAAAAACTGTTTTTT. This gives the protein CASSLALRGSNEKLFF.

The chain is built from TRBV27 and TRBJ2-7; 7 bases align to TRBD2. Unmatched junction bases numbered 10, after V lost 5 bases and J lost 3 bases. This CDR3 comprises 15 residues. Germline loops: CDR1 MNHEY, CDR2 SMNVEV (reference sequence). In DNA, the CDR3 is TGTGCCAGCAGTCCAACCCGGGAGGCCCTCTACGAGCAGTACTTC. Translation: CASSPTREALYEQYF.

The chain employs TRBV27 and TRBJ2-1; TRBD2 aligns across 7 bases. CDR1 and CDR2 (germline): MNHEY, SMNVEV (reference sequence). V gave up 7 bases and J gave up 5 bases; unmatched junction bases: 2. The length of the CDR3 is 12 residues. Here the CDR3 DNA reads TGTGCCAGCAAGGGAGGGAACAATGAGCAGTTCTTC. Its translation is CASKGGNNEQFF.

This clone showed up just once. The CDR3 sequence: CANSEAGGKVGELFF. In DNA, the CDR3 is TGTGCCAACTCGGAAGCGGGAGGGAAGGTCGGGGAGCTGTTTTTT. The genes are TRBV6-5 and TRBJ2-2; 10 bases line up with TRBD2. Germline V gene data show CDR1 as MNHEY and CDR2 as SVGAGI. The CDR3 totals 15 residues. V lost 10 bases and J lost 7; bases outside the gene matches: 12.

The genes are TRBV5-6 and TRBJ2-7; 7 nucleotides line up with TRBD1. Germline CDR1 and CDR2: SGHDT and YYEEEE. The junction had 3 bases not matched to a gene; V was cut back by 3 bases and J by 3 bases. The CDR3 is 13 residues long. CDR3 in DNA: TGTGCCAGCAGCTCCGGACAGGTCTACGAGCAGTACGTC. This sequence encodes CASSSGQVYEQYV.

The gene calls are TRBV20-1 and TRBJ2-1; 10 bases fit TRBD2. The CDR3 consists of 15 residues. Germline V lookup: CDR1 DFQATT, CDR2 SNEGSKA (reference sequence). The V and J ends lost 3 bases and 4 bases, in that order; junction bases with no gene match: 6. CDR3 loop: CSASHGTSEYNEQFF. As DNA, the CDR3 is TGCAGTGCTAGTCACGGGACTAGCGAATACAATGAGCAGTTCTTC.

This chain links TRBV4-1 with TRBJ1-5; D remains ambiguous. CDR1 MGHRA and CDR2 YSYEKL come from the germline V gene. The CDR3 extends over 16 amino acids. V lost 0 bases and J 1 base, leaving 10 bases between the germline ends. The CDR3 DNA follows: TGCGCCAGCAGCCAAGAAACCGGCGGGAGCAATCAGCCCCAGCATTTT. It yields the protein CASSQETGGSNQPQHF.

Only one count was recorded for this clone. The gene calls are TRBV2 and TRBJ2-4; 7 bases fit TRBD1. Germline V gene data show CDR1 as SNHLY and CDR2 as FYNNEI. J was trimmed by 1 base and V by 7 bases; bases with no gene match: 13. There are 17 residues in the CDR3. DNA of the CDR3: TGTGCCAGCAAAGATAGAGGGGGCAGGGCTGCCAAAAACATTCAGTACTTC. Translation gives CASKDRGGRAAKNIQYF.

The V call is TRBV7-8, the J call TRBJ1-1; D remains ambiguous. There are 13 residues in the CDR3. V dropped 1 base and J dropped 1 base, with 4 bases sitting between them. Germline loops: CDR1 SGHVS, CDR2 FQNEAQ. The CDR3: CASSLVGNTEAFF. The CDR3 region has the DNA TGTGCCAGCAGCTTAGTCGGGAACACTGAAGCTTTCTTT.

A remark on this clone: One junction end disagrees with the germline gene, perhaps due to a read error. The CDR3 coding sequence is TGTGCTAGCAGCTTAGCCAGGGGGCCAAAGACCCAGTACTTC. Its protein product is CASSLARGPKTQYF. The gene calls are TRBV7-7 and TRBJ2-5, with TRBD1 identical over 8 bases. This CDR3 comprises 14 residues. Germline V gives CDR1 SSHAT, CDR2 FNYEAQ (reference sequence).

CDR3 sequence reads: CASNSRSGGTWIAGELFF. CDR3 DNA sequence: TGTGCCAGCAACTCCCGGAGCGGGGGGACTTGGATCGCCGGGGAGCTGTTTTTT. The chain combines TRBV7-2 with TRBJ2-2, with TRBD2 matching over 9 bases. Germline assignment: CDR1 SGHTA and CDR2 FQGNSA. The CDR3 length is 18 residues. With 7 bases clipped from V and 6 bases from J, the junction kept 18 bases outside the gene matches.

This chain links TRBV7-3 with TRBJ2-1; TRBD2 aligns across 8 bases. There are 17 residues in the CDR3. Germline V lookup: CDR1 SGHTA, CDR2 FQGTGA. Losses at the gene ends were 5 bases for V and 3 bases for J; bases not matched to a gene: 12. The CDR3 coding sequence is TGTGCCAGCAGCCCTAGGGGGGGACTAGAGAACTACAATGAGCAGTTCTTC. It translates to CASSPRGGLENYNEQFF.

The chain has TRBV12-3 or TRBV12-4 and TRBJ1-5; D gene unclear. V lost 2 bases and J 6 bases, leaving 5 bases between the germline ends. This CDR3 has 12 amino acids. This CDR3 is CASSLTIQPQHF. The CDR3 bases are TGTGCCAGCAGTTTAACTATTCAGCCCCAGCATTTT.

This sequence joins TRBV10-3 and TRBJ1-2; TRBD1 matches 7 bases. V trimming: 7 bases; J trimming: 7 bases; junction bases outside the gene matches: 12. The germline V gene encodes CDR1 ENHRY and CDR2 SYGVKD. There are 14 residues in the CDR3. In DNA, the CDR3 is TGTGCCATCAAGGCCGGGGACAGTCTCGGTGGCTACACCTTC. Translating it yields CAIKAGDSLGGYTF.

This chain joins TRBV7-2 and TRBJ2-2; 8 bases line up with TRBD2. The CDR3 consists of 16 residues. V lost 6 bases, J lost 0 bases, and 6 bases stayed unmatched. The germline gives CDR1 SGHTA, CDR2 FQGNSA. The CDR3 protein is CASSRQGLANTGELFF. CDR3 sequence (DNA): TGTGCCAGCAGTCGCCAGGGACTAGCGAACACCGGGGAGCTGTTTTTT. The full variable domain, in which reference TRBV7-2 and TRBJ2-2 provide the parts outside the CDR3, is GAGVSQSPSNKVTEKGKDVELRCDPISGHTALYWYRQSLGQGLEFLIYFQGNSAPDKSGLPSDRFSAERTGGSVSTLTIQRTQQEDSAVYLCASSRQGLANTGELFFGEGSRLTVL.

The rearrangement links TRBV12-3 or TRBV12-4 to TRBJ1-2, with a weak D call TRBD1 (5 bases). The CDR3 is 13 residues long. The V end lost 3 bases, the J end lost 4 bases, and 9 bases lay between the germline ends. The CDR3 sequence: CASSFQGSYGYTF. CDR3 coding DNA: TGTGCCAGCAGTTTTCAGGGATCCTATGGCTACACCTTC.